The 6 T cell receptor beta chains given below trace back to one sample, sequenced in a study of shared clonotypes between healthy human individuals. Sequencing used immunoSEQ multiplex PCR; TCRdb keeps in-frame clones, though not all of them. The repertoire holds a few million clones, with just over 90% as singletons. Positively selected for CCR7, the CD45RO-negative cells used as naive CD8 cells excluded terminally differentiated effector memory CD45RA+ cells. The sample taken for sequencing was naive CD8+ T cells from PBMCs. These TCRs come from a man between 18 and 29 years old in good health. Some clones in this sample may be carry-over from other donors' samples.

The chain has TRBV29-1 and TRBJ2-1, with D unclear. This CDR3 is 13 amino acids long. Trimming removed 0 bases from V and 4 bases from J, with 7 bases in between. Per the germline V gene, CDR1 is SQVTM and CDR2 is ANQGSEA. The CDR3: CSVEDLAYNEQFF. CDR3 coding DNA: TGCAGCGTTGAAGATCTGGCTTACAATGAGCAGTTCTTC.

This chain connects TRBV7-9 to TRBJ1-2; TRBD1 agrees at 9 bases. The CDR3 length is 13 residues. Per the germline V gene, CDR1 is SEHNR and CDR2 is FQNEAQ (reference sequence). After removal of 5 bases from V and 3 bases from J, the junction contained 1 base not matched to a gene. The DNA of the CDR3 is TGTGCCAGCAGCCGGACAGGGGACTATGGCTACACCTTC. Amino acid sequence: CASSRTGDYGYTF.

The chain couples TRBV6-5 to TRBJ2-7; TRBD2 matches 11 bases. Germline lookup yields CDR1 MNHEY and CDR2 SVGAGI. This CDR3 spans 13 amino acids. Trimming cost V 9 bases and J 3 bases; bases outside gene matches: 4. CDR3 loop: CASGLAGFYEQYF. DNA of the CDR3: TGTGCCAGTGGACTAGCGGGCTTCTACGAGCAGTACTTC.

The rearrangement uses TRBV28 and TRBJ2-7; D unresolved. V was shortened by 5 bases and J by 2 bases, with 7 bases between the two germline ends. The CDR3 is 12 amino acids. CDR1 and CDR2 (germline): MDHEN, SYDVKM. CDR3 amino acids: CASSGRTYEQYF. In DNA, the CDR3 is TGTGCCAGCAGTGGACGGACCTACGAGCAGTACTTC.

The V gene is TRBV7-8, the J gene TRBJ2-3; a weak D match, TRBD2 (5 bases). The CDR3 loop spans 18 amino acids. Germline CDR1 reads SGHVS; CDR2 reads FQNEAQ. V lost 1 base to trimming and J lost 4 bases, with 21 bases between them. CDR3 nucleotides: TGTGCCAGCAGCTTAGAAGTTGCGGGCCTCGAAAATCCAGATACGCAGTATTTT. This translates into CASSLEVAGLENPDTQYF.

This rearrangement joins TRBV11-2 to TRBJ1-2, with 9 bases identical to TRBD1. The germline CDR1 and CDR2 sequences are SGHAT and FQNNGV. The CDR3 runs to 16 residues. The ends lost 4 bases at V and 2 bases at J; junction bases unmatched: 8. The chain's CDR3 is CASSSSPGQGNYGYTF. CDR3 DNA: TGTGCCAGCAGCTCGAGCCCGGGACAGGGAAACTATGGCTACACCTTC.